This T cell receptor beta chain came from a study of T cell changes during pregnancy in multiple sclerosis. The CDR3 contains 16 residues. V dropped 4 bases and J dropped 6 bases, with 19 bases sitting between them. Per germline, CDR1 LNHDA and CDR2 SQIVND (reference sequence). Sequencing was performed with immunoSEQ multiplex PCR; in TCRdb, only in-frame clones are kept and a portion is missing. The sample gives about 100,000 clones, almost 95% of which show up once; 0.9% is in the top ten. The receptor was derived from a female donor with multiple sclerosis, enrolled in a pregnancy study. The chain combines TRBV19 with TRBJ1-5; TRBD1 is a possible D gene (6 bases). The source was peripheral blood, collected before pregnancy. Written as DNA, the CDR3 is TGTGCCAGTAGTAATAGGGGGATAGGGATAAGTCAGCCCCAGCATTTT. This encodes CASSNRGIGISQPQHF.